The clone carrying this T cell receptor beta chain was counted at least ten times. With 3 bases removed from V and 2 bases from J, the gap between germline ends came to 9 bases. CDR3 length: 13 amino acids. Germline assignment: CDR1 SQVTM and CDR2 ANQGSEA. This sample is part of a study of T-cell memory formation after mild COVID-19. TCRdb re-analysed the 5' RACE reads in MiXCR, keeping a single row per CDR3 protein. Among 130,000 to 150,000 distinct CDR3 sequences listed, 6% to 7% were seen once. The sample consisted of PBMCs or a T cell subset sorted from them (not recorded which). The TCR sequence derives from an adult woman who had mild COVID-19 (a few samples of this study predate the infection). Cell type and time point are not known. The chain recombines TRBV29-1 with TRBJ2-3; D gene uncertain. CDR3 protein: CSVESRLTDTQYF. In nucleotides, the CDR3 is TGCAGCGTTGAGAGCAGACTCACAGATACGCAGTATTTT.